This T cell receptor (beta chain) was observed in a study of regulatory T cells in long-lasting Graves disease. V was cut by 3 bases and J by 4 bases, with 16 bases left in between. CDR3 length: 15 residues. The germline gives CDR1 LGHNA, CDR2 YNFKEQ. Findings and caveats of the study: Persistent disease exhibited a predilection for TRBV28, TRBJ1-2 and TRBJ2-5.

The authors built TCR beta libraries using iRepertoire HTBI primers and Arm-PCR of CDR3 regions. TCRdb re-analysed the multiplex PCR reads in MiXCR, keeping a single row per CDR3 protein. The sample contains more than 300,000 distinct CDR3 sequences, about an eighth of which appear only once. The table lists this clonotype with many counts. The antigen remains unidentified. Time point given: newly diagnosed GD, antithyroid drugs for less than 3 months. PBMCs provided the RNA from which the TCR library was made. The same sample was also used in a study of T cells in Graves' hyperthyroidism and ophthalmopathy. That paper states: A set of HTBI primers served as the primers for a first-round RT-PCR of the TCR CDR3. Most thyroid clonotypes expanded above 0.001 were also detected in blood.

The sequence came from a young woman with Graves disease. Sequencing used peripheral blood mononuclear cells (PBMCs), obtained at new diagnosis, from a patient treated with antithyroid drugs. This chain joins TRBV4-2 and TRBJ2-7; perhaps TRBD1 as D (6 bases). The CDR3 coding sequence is TGTGCCAGCAGCCATACCCTAGGACAGTCATACGAGCAGTACTTC. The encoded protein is CASSHTLGQSYEQYF.